This is a list of T cell receptor beta chains from one sample in a study of radiation and T cells in renal cell carcinoma. Only in-frame clones appear in the TCRdb table, and some are missing; sequencing was by immunoSEQ multiplex PCR. Of some 58,000 clones detected, roughly 72% appear once; the ten largest clones hold about 7%. The starting material was blood, obtained from a patient whose treatment included radiotherapy and nephrectomy. These receptors all come from a man aged 55 to 70 with renal cell carcinoma. The CDR3 runs from the conserved cysteine through the conserved F or W. A D gene is named only where the DNA matches it firmly. For some rows the clone size is stated as once, few or many, or as a class when expanded; others skip it.

NA NA TRBJ2-7 TRBV29-1 TGCAGCGTTGCTAGTCAGCGGACGGGCGAGCAGTACTTC CSVASQRTGEQYF
once NA TRBJ1-2 TRBV15 TGTGCCACCAGCAGAGAGAGGTATGGCTACACCTTC CATSRERYGYTF
NA NA TRBJ2-5 TRBV9 TGTGCCAGCAGCGTAAATAGTCGGGAGACCCAGTACTTC CASSVNSRETQYF
NA TRBD1 TRBJ1-6 TRBV9 TGTGCCAGCAGCCCTTCCCGGGACAGGCCGAATTCACCCCTCCACTTT CASSPSRDRPNSPLHF
NA NA TRBJ1-2 TRBV2 TGTGCCAGCAGCCAGGGAACCCTCTATGGCTACACCTTC CASSQGTLYGYTF
once TRBD1 TRBJ1-6 TRBV6-6 TGTGCCAGCAGTTCCGGGACAGGGGAGCGTTCACCCCTCCACTTT CASSSGTGERSPLHF
NA TRBD1 TRBJ1-4 TRBV9 TGTGCCAGCAGCGCAAGCGTTACCCCGGACAGGGTCGGGGAGACTAATGAAAAACTGTTTTTT CASSASVTPDRVGETNEKLFF
once NA TRBJ2-7 TRBV14 TGTGCCAGCAGCCCCCAAGTCGGGAGTGGCGAGCAGTACTTC CASSPQVGSGEQYF
NA NA TRBJ1-2 TRBV20-1 TGCAGTGCTTCGGCTGGGTATGGCTACACCTTC CSASAGYGYTF
NA TRBD2 TRBJ2-1 TRBV5-1 TGCGCCAGTAAACCCCCGCGGGGAGGGGACAATGAGCAGTTCTTC CASKPPRGGDNEQFF
NA TRBD1 TRBJ1-5 TRBV19 TGTGCCAGTAGTACATCAGGGGGCGCCGGTCGGCCCCAGCATTTT CASSTSGGAGRPQHF
NA NA TRBJ1-1 TRBV30 TGTGCCTGGAGATATCCGAACACTGAAGCTTTCTTT CAWRYPNTEAFF
NA TRBD2 TRBJ2-1 TRBV9 TGTGCCAGCAGTTCGACCGCGGGACTAGCGAGGGATGAGCAGTTCTTC CASSSTAGLARDEQFF
NA NA TRBJ1-6 TRBV7-6 TGTGCCAGCAGCTTAGAGCGGGGTGGTTCACCCCTCCACTTT CASSLERGGSPLHF
NA TRBD1 TRBJ1-4 TRBV19 TGTGCCAGTAGTATACGAACAGGGGGATATGAAAAACTGTTTTTT CASSIRTGGYEKLFF
medium-sized TRBD1 TRBJ1-1 TRBV2 TGTGCCAGCAGGGGACAGGGATTTAACACTGAAGCTTTCTTT CASRGQGFNTEAFF
NA NA TRBJ2-1 TRBV5-1 TGCGCCAGCAGCTTGAGGGGACCGTTGGATGAGCAGTTCTTC CASSLRGPLDEQFF
NA NA TRBJ1-1 TRBV6-1 TGTGCCGGCAGTGAAGCTCGGGGAACTCCTGAAGCTTTCTTT CAGSEARGTPEAFF
NA TRBD1 TRBJ1-2 TRBV5-1 TGCGCCAGCAGCTTGACGGACAGGGGGGAAGGTAACTATGGCTACACCTTC CASSLTDRGEGNYGYTF
once TRBD2 TRBJ2-7 TRBV7-2 TGTGCCAGCAGCTTAGAGTCGGCTAGCGGGGCCTACGAGCAGTACTTC CASSLESASGAYEQYF
few NA TRBJ1-1 TRBV30 TGTGCCTGGAGTATCGGGAAGCAAGCTTTCTTT CAWSIGKQAFF
few NA TRBJ2-7 TRBV21-1 TGTGCCCGACCAGGTACACCTAGGACAGGGGGAACCTACGAGCAGTCCTTC CARPGTPRTGGTYEQSF
NA NA TRBJ1-1 TRBV7-8 TGTGCCAGCAGCTTGGTAGGGGGGGGAGCTTTCTTT CASSLVGGGAFF
NA NA TRBJ2-1 TRBV27 TGTGCCAGCAGTTCCCGGGCCGTGACCTACAATGAGCAGTTCTTC CASSSRAVTYNEQFF
NA TRBD1 TRBJ2-6 TRBV4-3 TGCGCCAGCAGCCTCACATTTGGGACAGGGGACGCTGGGGCCAACGTCCTGACTTTC CASSLTFGTGDAGANVLTF
few NA TRBJ2-2 TRBV6-5 TGTGCCAGCACCCGGAACACCGGGGAGCTGTTTTTT CASTRNTGELFF
NA NA TRBJ2-3 TRBV5-1 TGCGCCAGCACTCGAGACCCCCAGGGTGGCACAGATACGCAGTATTTT CASTRDPQGGTDTQYF
NA TRBD1 TRBJ1-1 TRBV7-8 TGTGCCAGCAGCTTAGGACAGGGGGTGGGCGGCACTGAAGCTTTCTTT CASSLGQGVGGTEAFF
NA NA TRBJ2-2 TRBV2 TGTGCCAGCAGTGAGACCACCACCGGGGAGCTGTTTTTT CASSETTTGELFF
NA NA TRBJ2-1 TRBV7-7 TGTGCCAGCAGCCCTGGATCCACACCGCATGAGCAGTTCTTC CASSPGSTPHEQFF
NA NA TRBJ2-3 TRBV9 TGTGCCAGCAGCCCCGGTCAGGACAGTAGCACAGATACGCAGTATTTT CASSPGQDSSTDTQYF
NA NA TRBJ1-3 TRBV11-3 TGTGCCAGCAGCTCGCCGGACAGAACAGGAAACACCATATATTTT CASSSPDRTGNTIYF
NA NA TRBJ1-3 TRBV19 TGTGCCAGTAGTATAGGGGCGGGTCCTGGAAACACCATATATTTT CASSIGAGPGNTIYF
NA TRBD2 TRBJ2-5 TRBV30 TGTGCCTTCCTCCGCGGGGGGTCCGAGACCCAGTACTTC CAFLRGGSETQYF
NA TRBD2 TRBJ2-2 TRBV7-6 TGTGCCAGCAGCGCTCGAGGTAGCGGGAAAAGGGACACCGGGGAGCTGTTTTTT CASSARGSGKRDTGELFF
NA NA TRBJ1-2 TRBV6-1 TGTGCCAGCAGTGAACTGGGGATCGGCTATGGCTACACCTTC CASSELGIGYGYTF
few NA TRBJ1-4 TRBV7-9 TGTGCCAGCAGCTCGGGTACATTCTCTGAAAAACTGTTTTTT CASSSGTFSEKLFF
NA NA TRBJ1-2 TRBV6-5 TGTGCCAGCTCCATAGAGACGGGGTCTGCTGGCTACACCTTC CASSIETGSAGYTF
NA TRBD1 TRBJ1-4 TRBV7-9 TGTGCCAGCAGCTCTGACAGGGGGCGGACTAATGAAAAACTGTTTTTT CASSSDRGRTNEKLFF
NA TRBD1 TRBJ2-5 TRBV7-8 TGTGCCAGCAGGAAGGGACAGGGGGCCCCAATCCAAGAGACCCAGTACTTC CASRKGQGAPIQETQYF
NA NA TRBJ1-5 TRBV6-5 TGTGCCAGCAGTCTACAGGGTTATAGCAATCAGCCCCAGCATTTT CASSLQGYSNQPQHF
NA TRBD2 TRBJ2-5 TRBV11-2 TGTGCCAGCAGCTTAGTAGCGGGAGCACCAGAGACCCAGTACTTC CASSLVAGAPETQYF
NA NA TRBJ1-5 TRBV19 TGTGCCAGTAGAACGTCCTCAAGTTATAGCAATCAGCCCCAGCATTTT CASRTSSSYSNQPQHF
NA NA TRBJ2-3 TRBV19 TGTGCCAGTAGTATAGATCAAAGAGCAGATACGCAGTATTTT CASSIDQRADTQYF
NA TRBD2 TRBJ2-3 TRBV5-6 TGTGCCAGCTCTCCGGTACTAGCGGAAAGCACAGATACGCAGTATTTT CASSPVLAESTDTQYF
NA NA TRBJ1-4 TRBV6-5 TGTGCCAGCAGTTATTCGACACAATTTGATGAAAAACTGTTTTTT CASSYSTQFDEKLFF
NA NA TRBJ2-7 TRBV11-2 TGTGCCAGCAGATCGGTGAGGAGAAGGCGCGAGCAGTACTTC CASRSVRRRREQYF
NA NA TRBJ1-6 TRBV4-3 TGCGCCAGCAGCCTAACAGAGAATTCACCCCTCCACTTT CASSLTENSPLHF